The 6 T cell receptor beta chains presented below share a single source sample, sequenced in a study of T cells in Graves' hyperthyroidism and ophthalmopathy. Amplification of TCR beta CDR3 regions used RNA as the template. A first-round RT-PCR of the TCR CDR3 used the HTBI primer set. TCRdb itself ran the multiplex PCR reads through MiXCR, one entry per CDR3 protein. The sample records hundreds of thousands of distinct CDR3 sequences, roughly a third being singletons. Material for sequencing was blood. The receptors derive from a woman between 40 and 50 years old with Graves' hyperthyroidism.

The sample holds a few counts of this clonotype. This chain uses TRBV20-1 with TRBJ2-7, with 12 bases lining up with TRBD2. V gave up 0 bases and J gave up 7 bases; unmatched junction bases: 10. Germline values: CDR1 DFQATT, CDR2 SNEGSKA (reference sequence). This CDR3 is 16 amino acids long. DNA for the CDR3: TGCAGTGCTAGAGATAGGACTAGCGGGATAACCGGGGAGCAGTACTTC. Translated: CSARDRTSGITGEQYF.

The chain recombines TRBV30 with TRBJ2-5; D not certain. This CDR3 is built from 13 residues. The germline V and J ends were trimmed by 1 base and 2 bases, with 8 bases remaining between them. The germline CDR1 and CDR2 sequences are GTSNPN and SVGIG (reference sequence). CDR3 in amino acids: CAWSDSGQETQYF. Written as DNA, the CDR3 is TGTGCCTGGAGTGACAGTGGGCAAGAGACCCAGTACTTC.

The chain couples TRBV2 to TRBJ2-7; D is uncertain. The CDR3 runs to 16 residues. Germline lookup yields CDR1 SNHLY and CDR2 FYNNEI. V was trimmed by 9 bases and J by 1 base, leaving 22 bases between them. CDR3 amino acids: CASVRWQAEVSYEQYF. The CDR3 DNA sequence: TGTGCCAGTGTGAGGTGGCAGGCCGAGGTTTCCTACGAGCAGTACTTC.

This clonotype was detected once. The V gene is TRBV19, the J gene TRBJ2-7; 16 nucleotides line up with TRBD2. CDR3 length: 15 amino acids. CDR1 is LNHDA, CDR2 SQIVND, per germline (reference sequence). The junction had 5 bases not matched to a gene; V was cut back by 5 bases and J by 7 bases. In nucleotides, the CDR3 is TGTGCCAGTAGTCCGGGACTAGCGGGAGGGAGTGAGCAGTACTTC. This sequence encodes CASSPGLAGGSEQYF.

This chain links TRBV7-9 with TRBJ1-4; the match to TRBD1 covers 7 bases. CDR3 length: 16 amino acids. The germline V gene has CDR1 SEHNR and CDR2 FQNEAQ (reference sequence). The junction had 10 bases not matched to a gene; V was cut back by 5 bases and J by 4 bases. The CDR3 is CASSPGTDAFNEKLFF. Written as DNA, the CDR3 is TGTGCCAGCAGCCCAGGGACAGACGCCTTTAATGAAAAACTGTTTTTT.

The chain uses TRBV7-2 and TRBJ2-3, with unresolved D. V was trimmed by 3 bases and J by 2 bases, leaving 12 bases between them. Germline-derived CDR1 and CDR2 are SGHTA and FQGNSA. This CDR3 has 15 residues. This CDR3 reads CASSFPTFNTDTQYF. DNA for the CDR3: TGTGCCAGCAGCTTTCCGACTTTTAACACAGATACGCAGTATTTT.